This T cell receptor (beta chain) came from a study of OX40 agonist ivuxolimab in advanced cancers. Study-level points and caveats: Mean expanded clone counts were higher in CD8+ than CD4+ T cells. At doses 0.1 to 3.0 mg/kg, CD4+ and CD8+ clones expanded.

Concerning this clone itself: What it binds is unknown.

Patients had blood sampled at baseline and again on cycle 4 day 1 and cycle 7 day 1. Sequencing was performed with immunoSEQ multiplex PCR; in TCRdb, only in-frame clones are kept and a portion is missing. The data contain about 84,000 clones, over 65% of them singletons. V lost 5 bases and J lost 0, with 10 bases in between. The CDR3 has 14 amino acids. Germline V gene data show CDR1 as MNHNS and CDR2 as SASEGT. This receptor was taken from an adult with an advanced solid tumor such as melanoma, head and neck, liver or kidney cancer. The material sequenced was CD4+ or CD8+ T cells sorted from blood, taken in a trial of the OX40 agonist ivuxolimab. The chain is built from TRBV6-1 and TRBJ1-2; D not resolved. CDR3 in amino acids: CASSISPANYGYTF. CDR3 in DNA: TGTGCCAGCAGTATCTCCCCAGCTAACTATGGCTACACCTTC.